These 4 T cell receptor beta chains originate from one sample sequenced in a study of T cell responses to AZD1222 COVID-19 vaccine (dated by TCRdb to the early 2020s). Sample time point, as interpreted from the label and publication: baseline before first vaccination. Libraries were constructed by the immunoSEQ multiplex PCR assay. TCRdb limited this immuneACCESS table to in-frame rearrangements with V and J called. A share of clones is missing; checked studies link under half to unresolved V genes, and the rest is unexplained. The table for this sample lists about 150,000 clones; 90% of them were counted only once. Roughly 3.1% of the sample is held by the ten biggest clonotypes. The material sequenced was peripheral blood, taken on day 0 of AZD1222 vaccination. Every receptor here comes from an adult in good health.

This chain connects TRBV9 to TRBJ2-1; D call uncertain. The CDR3 has 15 amino acids. Looked up from germline, CDR1 is SGDLS and CDR2 is YYNGEE. The ends were cut back, 3 bases at V and 9 bases at J, with 19 bases in the middle. CDR3 in DNA: TGTGCCAGCAGCGCGAGAGCACCGGGTCTTGGTGAGCAGTTCTTC. Translating it yields CASSARAPGLGEQFF.

This chain joins TRBV7-5 and TRBJ2-7; the table names TRBD1, a call not compared with the DNA. TRBV7-5 is assigned pseudogene status. There are 18 residues in the CDR3. The CDR3 region is CARSLCLPPGQGAYEQYF. CDR3 bases: TGTGCCAGAAGCTTATGTCTCCCTCCAGGACAGGGGGCCTACGAGCAGTACTTC.

Here the CDR3 reads CASSSRGGGNTEAFF. CDR3 in DNA: TGTGCCAGCAGTAGCCGGGGTGGAGGGAACACTGAAGCTTTCTTT. J is TRBJ1-1 and V is TRBV6-5; D unresolved. CDR1 is MNHEY and CDR2 is SVGAGI in the germline V gene. The length of the CDR3 is 15 residues. Trimming removed 5 bases at V and 1 base at J, with 14 bases between.

The chain is built from TRBV11-2 and TRBJ2-1; the D call may be TRBD1 or TRBD2 (5 bases each). Germline V CDR1 and CDR2: SGHAT, FQNNGV. The CDR3 has 14 residues. Trimming left V 10 bases short and J 1 base short, with 14 bases between. For the CDR3, the DNA is TGTGCCACCCGAGGTGGGGGATCCTACAATGAGCAGTTCTTC. Its protein product is CATRGGGSYNEQFF.